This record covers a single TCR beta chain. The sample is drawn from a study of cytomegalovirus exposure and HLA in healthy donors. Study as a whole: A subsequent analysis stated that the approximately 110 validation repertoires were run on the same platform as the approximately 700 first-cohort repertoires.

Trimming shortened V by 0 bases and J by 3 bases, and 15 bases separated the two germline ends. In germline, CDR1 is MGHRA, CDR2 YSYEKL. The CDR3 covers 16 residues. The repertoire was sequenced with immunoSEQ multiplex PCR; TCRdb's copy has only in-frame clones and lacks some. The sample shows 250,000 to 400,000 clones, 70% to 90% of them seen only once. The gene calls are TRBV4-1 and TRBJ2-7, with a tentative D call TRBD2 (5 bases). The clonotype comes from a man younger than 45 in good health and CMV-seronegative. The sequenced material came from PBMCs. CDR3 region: CASSQDPGVVNYEQYF. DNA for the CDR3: TGCGCCAGCAGCCAAGATCCCGGGGTGGTTAACTACGAGCAGTACTTC.